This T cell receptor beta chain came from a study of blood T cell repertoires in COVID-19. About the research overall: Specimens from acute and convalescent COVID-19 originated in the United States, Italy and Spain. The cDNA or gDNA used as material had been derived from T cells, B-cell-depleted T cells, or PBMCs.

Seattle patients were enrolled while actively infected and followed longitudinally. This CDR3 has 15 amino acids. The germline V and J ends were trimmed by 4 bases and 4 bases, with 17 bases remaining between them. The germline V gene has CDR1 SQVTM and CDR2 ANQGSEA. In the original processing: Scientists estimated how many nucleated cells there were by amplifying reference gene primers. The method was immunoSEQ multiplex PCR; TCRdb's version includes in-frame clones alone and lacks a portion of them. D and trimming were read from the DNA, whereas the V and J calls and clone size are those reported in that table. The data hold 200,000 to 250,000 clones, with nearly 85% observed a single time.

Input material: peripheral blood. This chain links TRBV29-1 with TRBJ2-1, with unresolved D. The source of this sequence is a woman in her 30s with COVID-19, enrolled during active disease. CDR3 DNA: TGCAGCGTTGCAGGCAGTGCCGCCGCGTACAATGAGCAGTTCTTC. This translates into CSVAGSAAAYNEQFF.